The 6 T cell receptor beta chains listed next were all sequenced from one sample in a study of OX40 agonist ivuxolimab in advanced cancers. Sequenced by immunoSEQ multiplex PCR; TCRdb stores in-frame clones only, minus some. The sample includes some 8,000 clones, about 88% seen only once; the top ten take more than 25%. The source material was CD4+ or CD8+ T cells sorted from blood, sampled in a trial of the OX40 agonist ivuxolimab. These receptors were taken from an adult with an advanced solid tumor such as melanoma, head and neck, liver or kidney cancer.

The CDR3 here is CASSLEISGANVLTF. The CDR3 DNA follows: TGTGCCAGCAGTTTAGAAATCTCTGGGGCCAACGTCCTGACTTTC. This chain connects TRBV28 to TRBJ2-6; D uncertain. CDR3 length: 15 amino acids. Trimming removed 2 bases from V and 0 bases from J, with 5 bases in between. Germline V gene lookup returns CDR1 MDHEN and CDR2 SYDVKM.

The chain has TRBV7-9 and TRBJ2-7; 10 nucleotides line up with TRBD1. The V gene's germline CDR1 is SEHNR and CDR2 FQNEAQ (reference sequence). J lost 5 bases, V lost 3 bases, and 7 bases had no gene match. The CDR3 extends over 15 amino acids. The DNA for the CDR3 is TGTGCCAGCAGCTTGGGGACAGGGGTAAACAACGAGCAGTACTTC. It is translated as CASSLGTGVNNEQYF.

V gene TRBV7-9 combines with J gene TRBJ2-5; 12 nucleotides match TRBD1. The assigned J gene may be wrong: the sequence end matches TRBJ2-7 better. Germline V lookup: CDR1 SEHNR, CDR2 FQNEAQ (reference sequence). The CDR3 contains 15 residues. The CDR3 is CASSAPGQGAYEQYF. In nucleotides, the CDR3 is TGTGCCAGCAGCGCACCGGGACAGGGGGCGTACGAGCAGTACTTC.

This clone appeared once. The V and J genes are TRBV29-1 and TRBJ1-2; D unclear. Trimming took 3 bases from V and 4 from J, leaving 12 bases between them. The germline CDR1 and CDR2 sequences are SQVTM and ANQGSEA. The CDR3 is made up of 13 amino acids. The CDR3 is CSVEVGSSYGYTF. DNA for the CDR3: TGCAGCGTTGAGGTGGGATCGAGCTATGGCTACACCTTC. The complete variable domain, with remaining parts taken from reference TRBV29-1 and TRBJ1-2, reads SAVISQKPSRDICQRGTSLTIQCQVDSQVTMMFWYRQQPGQSLTLIATANQGSEATYESGFVIDKFPISRPNLTFSTLTVSNMSPEDSSIYLCSVEVGSSYGYTFGSGTRLTVV.

This chain uses TRBV5-1 with TRBJ2-1; 12 positions agree with TRBD2. The J segment lost 0 bases and the V segment lost 4 bases, leaving 8 bases of the junction unmatched. The CDR3 runs 18 residues. Germline lookup yields CDR1 SGHRS and CDR2 YFSETQ. The CDR3: CASSPLLTSGSSYNEQFF. CDR3 bases: TGCGCCAGCAGCCCACTTCTGACTAGCGGGAGCTCCTACAATGAGCAGTTCTTC.

The chain combines TRBV25-1 with TRBJ2-1; 7 nucleotides align to TRBD1. The CDR3 is 16 amino acids. Germline V gene lookup returns CDR1 MGHDK and CDR2 SYGVNS. The ends lost 1 base at V and 0 bases at J; junction bases unmatched: 3. The CDR3 protein is CASSEFSGGSYNEQFF. DNA of the CDR3: TGTGCCAGCAGTGAATTTTCAGGGGGCTCCTACAATGAGCAGTTCTTC.